The entry below describes one T cell receptor beta chain. Its cognate antigen is unknown. When replicate PCRs were run on sorted subsets, they used 200 ng DNA, about 30,000 T cell genomes. The table came from immunoSEQ multiplex PCR; TCRdb's copy has only in-frame clones and leaves some out. This sample has hundreds of thousands of clones, with approximately 96% found just once. Naive CD8 cells were CD45RO-negative, positively selected for CCR7, excluding terminally differentiated effector memory CD45RA+ cells. This sample was included in a study of shared clonotypes between healthy human individuals. General observations from the study: Relative to memory subsets, naive subsets generally showed larger estimated richness.

V shed 4 bases and J shed 0 bases, with 15 bases lying between them. The CDR3 extends over 17 amino acids. Germline CDR1 and CDR2: SEHNR and FQNEAQ (reference sequence). The sequenced sample consisted of naive CD8+ T cells sorted from blood. The chain uses TRBV7-9 and TRBJ2-2; D perhaps matches TRBD2 (6 bases). This receptor was identified in a woman under 40 in good health. The CDR3 loop reads CASSWTRGASNTGELFF. CDR3 DNA sequence: TGTGCCAGCAGCTGGACGCGCGGGGCTTCGAACACCGGGGAGCTGTTTTTT.